This T cell receptor beta chain originates from a study of blood T cell repertoires in COVID-19. Only in-frame clones appear in the TCRdb table, and some are missing; sequencing was by immunoSEQ multiplex PCR. The sample yields roughly 180,000 clones, less than 95% seen once. This clone was counted a single time. Germline V lookup: CDR1 LNHDA, CDR2 SQIVND (reference sequence). There are 13 residues in the CDR3. Trimming took 5 bases from V and 4 from J, leaving 11 bases between them. The sequence was obtained from a man under 40 with COVID-19, enrolled during active disease. The sequencing sample was made of peripheral blood. The genes are TRBV19 and TRBJ1-1; D gene uncertain. Here the CDR3 reads CASSLRLGTEAFF. CDR3 sequence (DNA): TGTGCCAGTAGTCTGAGGTTGGGCACTGAAGCTTTCTTT.